These 32 T cell receptor beta chains originate from one sample sequenced in a study of blood T cells in healthy people across ages. Primed by a sample-barcoded 5' primer and a J-beta primer mix, a second PCR proceeded for 7 to 11 cycles. TCRdb reanalysed the 5' RACE reads using MiXCR and keeps one entry per CDR3 protein. The sample consists of around 800,000 distinct CDR3 sequences, 46% of them appearing once. Specimen: blood. Receptors were obtained from a man older than 75 in good health.

This clonotype was found a few times. The chain uses TRBV6-5 and TRBJ1-5; no definite D call. Looked up from germline, CDR1 is MNHEY and CDR2 is SVGAGI. V lost 2 bases and J lost 3, with 5 bases in between. The CDR3 totals 13 residues. CDR3 sequence reads: CASSYSNNQPQHF. The CDR3 DNA reads as TGTGCCAGCAGTTACAGTAACAATCAGCCCCAGCATTTT.

The rearrangement uses TRBV7-2 and TRBJ1-2; D gene ambiguous. The CDR3 length is 13 residues. Germline V gene lookup returns CDR1 SGHTA and CDR2 FQGNSA. The V gene lost 2 bases and the J gene lost 7 bases, with 11 bases spanning the gap. The CDR3 nucleotides are TGTGCCAGCAGCTTACGCTTAGCGGGTGGCTACACCTTC. Translating gives CASSLRLAGGYTF.

The table lists this clonotype with a few counts. The chain employs TRBV9 and TRBJ2-1, with a weak D call TRBD2 (5 bases). This CDR3 is 15 amino acids long. Germline-derived CDR1 and CDR2 are SGDLS and YYNGEE. V lost 0 bases and J lost 4, with 11 bases in between. CDR3 in amino acids: CASSVDSAEYNEQFF. The DNA of the CDR3 is TGTGCCAGCAGCGTAGATAGCGCAGAATACAATGAGCAGTTCTTC.

The chain couples TRBV4-3 to TRBJ2-7; possibly TRBD1 or TRBD2 for D (6 bases each). Germline CDR1 reads LGHNA; CDR2 reads YSLEER. Trimming took off 1 base at V and 6 bases at J, with 13 bases between the two ends. The CDR3 contains 14 residues. The CDR3 DNA is TGCGCCAGCAGCCAAGTCGGCAGGGGAGGCGAGCAGTACTTC. Translation gives CASSQVGRGGEQYF.

In its sample, this clonotype was seen a few times. The chain combines TRBV27 with TRBJ2-1, with 7 positions matching TRBD2. Trimming removed 2 bases from V and 2 bases from J; junction bases left unmatched: 3. The CDR3 is made up of 15 amino acids. From germline, CDR1 is MNHEY and CDR2 SMNVEV (reference sequence). The CDR3: CASSLVRGAYNEQFF. In DNA form, the CDR3 reads TGTGCCAGCAGTTTAGTCCGGGGGGCCTACAATGAGCAGTTCTTC.

The chain joins TRBV28 to TRBJ1-1; 9 bases map to TRBD1. The CDR3 has 15 residues. J was trimmed by 10 bases and V by 7 bases; bases with no gene match: 16. CDR1 and CDR2 from the germline V gene are MDHEN and SYDVKM. This chain's CDR3 is CASNVFGTGTGRAFF. CDR3 sequence (DNA): TGTGCCAGCAATGTATTCGGGACAGGGACAGGGAGAGCTTTCTTT.

Worth noting for this clonotype: The junction differs from germline at one of its ends, possibly a read error. The chain's CDR3 is CAGSHRTGHNEKLFF. DNA for the CDR3: TGTGCCGGCAGCCATAGGACAGGACATAATGAAAAACTGTTTTTT. V and J are TRBV3-1 and TRBJ1-4; 7 bases are a match to TRBD1. The CDR3 is 15 amino acids. The V gene's germline CDR1 is LGHDT and CDR2 YNNKEL (reference sequence).

A note on this clonotype: A much larger clone differs by one base, so this may be a read error. This sequence joins TRBV7-2 and TRBJ2-3; 8 nucleotides match TRBD2. This CDR3 is built from 16 residues. Germline assignment: CDR1 SGHTA and CDR2 FQGNSA. This CDR3 reads CANSFRHGRGTDTQYF. CDR3 DNA sequence: TGTGCCAACAGCTTTAGGCACGGGAGGGGCACAGATACGCAGTATTTT.

This clonotype was observed a few times. This sequence joins TRBV28 and TRBJ2-1; D possibly uses TRBD1 or TRBD2 (5 bases each). CDR1 is MDHEN and CDR2 is SYDVKM in the germline V gene. The CDR3 is 15 amino acids. The V gene lost 6 bases and the J gene lost 5 bases, with 17 bases spanning the gap. This CDR3 is CASSLHGTLNNEQFF. The DNA of the CDR3 is TGTGCCAGCAGCCTACACGGGACCCTTAACAATGAGCAGTTCTTC.

In its sample, this clonotype was seen many times. V usage is TRBV29-1 and J usage is TRBJ2-3; perhaps TRBD2 as D (5 bases). The CDR3 sequence is 15 residues long. The V gene lost 7 bases and the J gene lost 1 base, with 18 bases spanning the gap. Germline V gene lookup returns CDR1 SQVTM and CDR2 ANQGSEA. This chain's CDR3 is CSAIYSGSGTDTQYF. The DNA of the CDR3 is TGCAGCGCTATATACAGTGGGAGTGGCACAGATACGCAGTATTTT.

At least ten counts were recorded for this clonotype. The gene calls are TRBV7-2 and TRBJ2-3; the match to TRBD2 covers 7 bases. The junction had 7 bases not matched to a gene; V was cut back by 4 bases and J by 0 bases. The CDR3 sequence is 16 residues long. CDR1 is SGHTA and CDR2 is FQGNSA in the germline V gene. The CDR3 DNA sequence: TGTGCCAGCAGCTCAAGCGGGATAACTAGCACAGATACGCAGTATTTT. It is translated as CASSSSGITSTDTQYF.

The rearrangement joins TRBV18 to TRBJ2-7; either TRBD1 or TRBD2 may fit D (5 bases each). The CDR3 has 15 amino acids. The V gene's germline CDR1 is KGHSH and CDR2 LQKENI. V lost 3 bases and J lost 6, with 18 bases in between. CDR3 nucleotide sequence: TGTGCCAGCTCACCCGGGACCGCCAGGGATGGCGAGCAGTACTTC. This sequence encodes CASSPGTARDGEQYF.

This clonotype was detected a few times. J is TRBJ2-3 and V is TRBV3-1; possible D gene TRBD2, 5 bases. The length of the CDR3 is 14 residues. The ends were cut back, 8 bases at V and 4 bases at J, with 16 bases in the middle. Germline CDR1 is LGHDT and CDR2 is YNNKEL (reference sequence). This CDR3 is CASCRGGEADTQYF. The DNA for the CDR3 is TGTGCCAGCTGCCGGGGTGGAGAGGCAGATACGCAGTATTTT.

The rearrangement joins TRBV9 to TRBJ1-1; a possible D gene is TRBD1 (5 bases). This CDR3 contains 14 residues. The V end lost 3 bases, the J end lost 3 bases, and 12 bases lay between the germline ends. Germline V gives CDR1 SGDLS, CDR2 YYNGEE. The CDR3, as DNA: TGTGCCAGCAGCGCGGCAGGGTGGCACACTGAAGCTTTCTTT. This translates into CASSAAGWHTEAFF.

V usage is TRBV6-2 or TRBV6-3 and J usage is TRBJ1-1, with a weak D call TRBD1 (6 bases). Germline V gene lookup returns CDR1 MNHEY and CDR2 SVGEGT. CDR3 length: 14 amino acids. Trimming took 6 bases from V and 5 from J, leaving 16 bases between them. CDR3 DNA: TGTGCCAGCAGCAACCAGGGGTGGGGTACTGAAGCTTTCTTT. Amino acid sequence: CASSNQGWGTEAFF.

This clonotype has a count of ten or more. This chain uses TRBV7-9 with TRBJ2-1, with 11 bases that match TRBD2. Germline CDR1 reads SEHNR; CDR2 reads FQNEAQ (reference sequence). V shed 5 bases, J shed 13 bases, and the junction held 16 bases outside the gene matches. This CDR3 contains 16 residues. The CDR3 DNA reads TGTGCCAGCAGCGTCACCGGGACTAGCGGCAGAAGTGTCCAGTTCTTC. Amino acid sequence: CASSVTGTSGRSVQFF.

The chain joins TRBV20-1 to TRBJ2-5; 7 positions agree with TRBD2. Germline lookup yields CDR1 DFQATT and CDR2 SNEGSKA (reference sequence). With 4 bases clipped from V and 2 bases from J, the junction kept 7 bases outside the gene matches. This CDR3 spans 14 amino acids. CDR3 residues: CSANSGNVQETQYF. CDR3 DNA sequence: TGCAGTGCTAACAGCGGGAACGTACAAGAGACCCAGTACTTC.

This chain links TRBV6-5 with TRBJ2-7, with no clear D. Between the trimmed V and J ends, which lost 0 bases and 0 bases, there was a span of 9 bases. CDR1 is MNHEY and CDR2 is SVGAGI in the germline V gene. This CDR3 comprises 15 residues. The DNA of the CDR3 is TGTGCCAGCAGTTACTCGCATGGCAACTCCTACGAGCAGTACTTC. This translates into CASSYSHGNSYEQYF.

The chain links TRBV7-8 to TRBJ2-1, with a weak D call TRBD1 (7 bases). This CDR3 region has 15 residues. Germline CDR1 SGHVS, CDR2 FQNEAQ. V lost 11 bases and J 5 bases, leaving 22 bases between the germline ends. The CDR3 DNA is TGTGCCGTTAAGCTTTGGCGGGACAGTAACAATGAGCAGTTCTTC. It translates to CAVKLWRDSNNEQFF.

There are a few counts of this clonotype. This chain joins TRBV3-1 and TRBJ1-1; D not resolved. Trimming took 0 bases from V and 8 from J, leaving 4 bases between them. The germline V gene encodes CDR1 LGHDT and CDR2 YNNKEL (reference sequence). This CDR3 is built from 11 residues. Here the CDR3 DNA reads TGTGCCAGCAGCCAAGAAGGCGAAGCTTTCTTT. Its translation is CASSQEGEAFF. Together with reference TRBV3-1 and TRBJ1-1, the CDR3 gives the full variable domain: DTAVSQTPKYLVTQMGNDKSIKCEQNLGHDTMYWYKQDSKKFLKIMFSYNNKELIINETVPNRFSPKSPDKAHLNLHINSLELGDSAVYFCASSQEGEAFFGQGTRLTVV.

This clonotype has just a few counts. CDR3 in DNA: TGTGCCATCAGTGACCCTACAGGGGGAAGGATGAATTCACCCCTCCACTTT. Its protein product is CAISDPTGGRMNSPLHF. V and J are TRBV10-3 and TRBJ1-6; 8 bases line up with TRBD1. Germline values: CDR1 ENHRY, CDR2 SYGVKD. The CDR3 is made up of 17 amino acids. With V trimmed by 3 bases and J by 7 bases, 11 bases remained unmatched.

The V and J genes are TRBV7-7 and TRBJ2-1; 7 nucleotides match TRBD2. The J call may be in error: the DNA end matches TRBJ2-7 better. Germline CDR1 and CDR2: SSHAT and FNYEAQ (reference sequence). This CDR3 comprises 16 residues. The DNA for the CDR3 is TGTGCCAGCAGCGCCACAACTAGCGCCTCCTACAATGAGCAGTACTTC. Translated, it gives CASSATTSASYNEQYF.

This chain uses TRBV2 with TRBJ1-2; 7 bases align to TRBD1. Per the germline V gene, CDR1 is SNHLY and CDR2 is FYNNEI. The V gene end was trimmed by 6 bases and the J gene end by 8 bases; junction bases not matched to a gene: 6. The CDR3 consists of 12 residues. For the CDR3, the DNA is TGTGCCAGCAGAAGACAGGGTGGCGGCTACACCTTC. It codes for CASRRQGGGYTF.

The V and J genes are TRBV28 and TRBJ2-7; 9 bases agree with TRBD2. Germline V lookup: CDR1 MDHEN, CDR2 SYDVKM. V was pared by 11 bases and J by 6 bases, with 14 bases of the junction left unmatched. CDR3 length: 14 amino acids. In nucleotides, the CDR3 is TGTGCCGCCAACGGCGGGAGGGCCTTTTCCGAGCAGTACTTC. Translated, it gives CAANGGRAFSEQYF.

This chain uses TRBV29-1 with TRBJ2-5; D is ambiguous. The germline gives CDR1 SQVTM, CDR2 ANQGSEA. V lost 3 bases and J lost 5, with 13 bases in between. The CDR3 extends over 13 amino acids. CDR3 in amino acids: CSVENALGETQYF. For the CDR3, the DNA is TGCAGCGTTGAGAACGCCCTGGGGGAGACCCAGTACTTC. The whole variable domain, remainder taken from reference TRBV29-1 and TRBJ2-5, is SAVISQKPSRDICQRGTSLTIQCQVDSQVTMMFWYRQQPGQSLTLIATANQGSEATYESGFVIDKFPISRPNLTFSTLTVSNMSPEDSSIYLCSVENALGETQYFGPGTRLLVL.

Only a few counts were recorded for this clonotype. The rearrangement links TRBV27 to TRBJ2-7; D is possibly TRBD2 (5 bases). The germline V and J ends were trimmed by 6 bases and 0 bases, with 15 bases remaining between them. The CDR3 is 15 residues long. Germline V gene lookup returns CDR1 MNHEY and CDR2 SMNVEV (reference sequence). The DNA for the CDR3 is TGTGCCAGCAGCTCCGGAGGCGGCCTCTCCTACGAGCAGTACTTC. Its translation is CASSSGGGLSYEQYF.

The V and J genes are TRBV7-9 and TRBJ1-2; D is ambiguous. The CDR3 totals 14 residues. V was clipped by 1 base and J by 2 bases, with 8 bases between them. Germline V CDR1 and CDR2: SEHNR, FQNEAQ (reference sequence). The CDR3: CASSLVPGNYGYTF. The CDR3 region has the DNA TGTGCCAGCAGCTTAGTTCCAGGCAACTATGGCTACACCTTC.

This clonotype was counted a few times. V and J are TRBV7-2 and TRBJ1-2, with TRBD1 matching over 8 bases. The CDR3 has 16 residues. CDR1 and CDR2 (germline): SGHTA, FQGNSA. J gave up 5 bases and V 3 bases, and 11 bases lay outside the gene matches. The CDR3 here is CASSLGIRTGNYGYTF. CDR3 nucleotide sequence: TGTGCCAGCAGCTTGGGAATAAGGACAGGGAATTATGGCTACACCTTC.

The V call is TRBV4-3, the J call TRBJ2-1; the match to TRBD2 covers 8 bases. Germline V CDR1 and CDR2: LGHNA, YSLEER. The CDR3 totals 15 residues. V trimming: 1 base; J trimming: 13 bases; junction bases outside the gene matches: 12. The CDR3: CASSQGGLAWETQFF. CDR3 sequence (DNA): TGCGCCAGCAGCCAAGGAGGACTAGCTTGGGAGACCCAGTTCTTC.

CDR3 coding DNA: TGCGCCAGCAGCTTGGGTCCTAGCGGGAGGGCAGGGGAGCAGTTCTTC. Translating it yields CASSLGPSGRAGEQFF. The chain links TRBV5-1 to TRBJ2-1; the match to TRBD2 covers 12 bases. Germline V CDR1 and CDR2: SGHRS, YFSETQ. With V trimmed by 0 bases and J by 10 bases, 8 bases remained unmatched. The CDR3 runs to 16 residues.

The J gene is TRBJ2-3, the V gene TRBV5-1; the D is unclear. The germline CDR1 and CDR2 sequences are SGHRS and YFSETQ. Trimming removed 4 bases from V and 4 bases from J, with 13 bases in between. This CDR3 region has 14 residues. The DNA of the CDR3 is TGCGCCAGCAGCGTGGTAGGCCAAGCAGATACGCAGTATTTT. This sequence encodes CASSVVGQADTQYF.

At least ten counts were recorded for this clonotype. V and J are TRBV9 and TRBJ2-5; 10 nucleotides match TRBD2. In germline, CDR1 is SGDLS, CDR2 YYNGEE. The trim removed 2 bases at V and 5 bases at J, leaving 6 bases unmatched. The CDR3 is 15 amino acids. CDR3 bases: TGTGCCAGCAGCGTTCTAGCGGGAGCTGGGGAGACCCAGTACTTC. This encodes CASSVLAGAGETQYF. The full variable domain, its missing parts supplied by reference TRBV9 and TRBJ2-5, is DSGVTQTPKHLITATGQRVTLRCSPRSGDLSVYWYQQSLDQGLQFLIQYYNGEERAKGNILERFSAQQFPDLHSELNLSSLELGDSALYFCASSVLAGAGETQYFGPGTRLLVL.